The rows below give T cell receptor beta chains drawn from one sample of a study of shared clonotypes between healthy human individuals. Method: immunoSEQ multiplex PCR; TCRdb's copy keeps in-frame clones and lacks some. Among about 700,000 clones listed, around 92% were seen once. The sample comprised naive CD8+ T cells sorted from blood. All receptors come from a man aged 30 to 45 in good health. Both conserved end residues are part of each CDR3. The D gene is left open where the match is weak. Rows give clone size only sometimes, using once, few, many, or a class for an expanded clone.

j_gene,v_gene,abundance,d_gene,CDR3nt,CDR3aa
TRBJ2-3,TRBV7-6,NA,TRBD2,TGTGCCAGCAGCGCGACGCTAGCGGGAGCCCCAGATACGCAGTATTTT,CASSATLAGAPDTQYF
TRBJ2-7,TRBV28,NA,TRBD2,TGTGCCAGCAGTTGGACTAGCGGAGCCTACGAGCAGTACTTC,CASSWTSGAYEQYF
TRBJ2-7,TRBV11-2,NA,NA,TGTGCCAGCAGCTTAAGTCTAGTAGGGGTCTGGTACGAGCAGTACTTC,CASSLSLVGVWYEQYF
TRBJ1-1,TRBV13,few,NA,TGTGCCAGCAGCTTGGGAACTGAAGCTTTCTTT,CASSLGTEAFF
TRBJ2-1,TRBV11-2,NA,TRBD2,TGTGCCAGCAGCTTAGGCGGGGGGCTTGACAATGAGCAGTTCTTC,CASSLGGGLDNEQFF
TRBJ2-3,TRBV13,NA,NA,TGTGCCAGCAGCTTAGGGGGCGGCGTCACAGATACGCAGTATTTT,CASSLGGGVTDTQYF
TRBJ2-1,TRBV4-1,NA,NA,TGCGCCAGCAGCCCTTCGCTAACTACCTACAATGAGCAGTTCTTC,CASSPSLTTYNEQFF
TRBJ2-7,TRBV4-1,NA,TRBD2,TGCGCCAGCAGCCAAGATCTAGCGGCAGGGCTTGGCTACGAGCAGTACTTC,CASSQDLAAGLGYEQYF
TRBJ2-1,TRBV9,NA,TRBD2,TGTGCCAGCAGCGTAGCGGGAGGGGGGTACAATGAGCAGTTCTTC,CASSVAGGGYNEQFF
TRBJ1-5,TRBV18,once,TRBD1,TGTGCCAGCTCGTCAACAGGGGACTTCGGTCAGCCCCAGCATTTT,CASSSTGDFGQPQHF
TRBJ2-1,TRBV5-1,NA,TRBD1,TGCGCCAGCAGCTTGGATCCGACAGGGGGCCCCTACAATGAGCAGTTCTTC,CASSLDPTGGPYNEQFF
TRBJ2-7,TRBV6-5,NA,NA,TGTGCCAGCAGTTTCCTCGGAGAGCAGTACTTC,CASSFLGEQYF
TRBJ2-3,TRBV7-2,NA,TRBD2,TGTGCCAGCAGCTTAGCGCTAAAGACAGCGGGAGGGCTTGGGTTT,CASSLALKTAGGLGF
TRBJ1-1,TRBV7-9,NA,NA,TGTGCCAGCAGCTTAATCAGGGACAAAGCTTTCTTT,CASSLIRDKAFF
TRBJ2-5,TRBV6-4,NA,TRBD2,TGTGCCAGCAGTGACGGGGGTAGCGGGAACCAAGAGACCCAGTACTTC,CASSDGGSGNQETQYF
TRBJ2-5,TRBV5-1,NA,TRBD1,TGCGCCAGCAGCTTGGCCGGGACAGGGATTTTCGAGACCCAGTACTTC,CASSLAGTGIFETQYF
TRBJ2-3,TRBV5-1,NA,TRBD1,TGCGCCAGCAGCCCCGGGACAGAGGTAGAGTATTTT,CASSPGTEVEYF
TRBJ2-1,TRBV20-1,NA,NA,TGCAGTGCCAGTCCCTACGAGCAGTTCTTC,CSASPYEQFF
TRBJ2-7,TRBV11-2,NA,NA,TGTGCCAGCAGCTTAGGGCTAGCAGAGGGATACTCCTACGAGCAGTACTTC,CASSLGLAEGYSYEQYF
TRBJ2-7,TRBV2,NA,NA,TGTGCCAGCATAGGGGATTACGAGCAGTACTTC,CASIGDYEQYF
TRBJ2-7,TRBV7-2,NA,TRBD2,TGTGCCAGCAGCTTATTTGCGGGAGCAAGCGACGAGCAGTACTTC,CASSLFAGASDEQYF
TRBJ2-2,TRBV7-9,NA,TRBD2,TGTGCCAGCAGCCGCGCCGGAGCGGGAGTAATGACCGGGGAGCTGTTTTTT,CASSRAGAGVMTGELFF
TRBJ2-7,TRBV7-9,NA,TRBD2,TGTGCCAGCAGTAGGGGACTAGCGTACTCCTACGAGCAGTACTTC,CASSRGLAYSYEQYF
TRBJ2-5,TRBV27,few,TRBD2,TGTGCCAGCAGTTTACTTGGACTAGAACAAGAGACCCAGTACTTC,CASSLLGLEQETQYF
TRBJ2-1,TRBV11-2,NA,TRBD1,TGTGCCAGCAGCTTGGACAGGGTTGCCTACAATGAGCAGTTCTTC,CASSLDRVAYNEQFF
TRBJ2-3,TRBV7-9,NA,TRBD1,TGTGCCAGCAGCTTAGTTAGGACAGGTAACACAGATACGCAGTATTTT,CASSLVRTGNTDTQYF
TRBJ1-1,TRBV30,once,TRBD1,TGTGCCTGGAGTGCTCGACAGGGTCCACTGAACACTGAAGCTTTCTTT,CAWSARQGPLNTEAFF
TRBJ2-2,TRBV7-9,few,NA,TGTGCCAGCAGCTTAGTAGGAAACACCGGGGAGCTGTTTTTT,CASSLVGNTGELFF
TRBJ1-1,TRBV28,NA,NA,TGTGCCAGCAGTTTTGTAGGATCGGACACTGAAGCTTTCTTT,CASSFVGSDTEAFF